This note documents a single TCR beta chain sequence. Its antigen specificity is not known. The sample holds no much larger clone one base away, and base qualities are not on file. The trial excluded patients who had a history of autoimmune disease or who were on systemic immunosuppression. Peripheral blood for TCR sequencing was collected from all dose cohorts at baseline, on cycle 4 day 1, and on cycle 7 day 1. The samples were drawn from a first-in-human, open-label, multicenter phase I dose-escalation trial of ivuxolimab. Adults with locally advanced or metastatic head and neck squamous cell, hepatocellular, melanoma or renal cell carcinoma were enrolled in the trial. Before TCR sequencing, CD4+ T cells and CD8+ T cells were sorted from peripheral blood as separate populations. This specimen comes from a study of OX40 agonist ivuxolimab in advanced cancers. Background on the whole study: Ivuxolimab was a fully human IgG2 agonistic monoclonal antibody targeting the costimulatory receptor OX40 (CD134). Of the roughly 50 dose-escalation patients, hepatocellular carcinoma was present in approximately 20, melanoma in approximately 15, renal cell carcinoma in 9 and head and neck cancer in 9. The paper describes the monotherapy dose-escalation part (N of about 47 patients) of the phase I trial of ivuxolimab. Partial responses occurred in three dose-escalation patients: two with cutaneous melanoma and one with hepatocellular carcinoma. Intravenous ivuxolimab was administered to patients every 2 weeks at six dose levels: 0.01, 0.1, 0.3, 1.5, 3 and 10 mg/kg. The purpose of peripheral TCRbeta sequencing was to test whether ivuxolimab changed TCR sequence diversity and led to clonal T-cell expansion. A male proportion of roughly 80% and a mean age of approximately 62 years, ranging from roughly 23 to 85, were recorded for the dose-escalation cohort. Prior anti-PD-1, anti-PD-L1 or anti-CTLA-4 therapy was permitted, and checkpoint inhibitors had been received by more than 35% of dose-escalation patients.

General study outcomes and caveats: Low levels of normalized T-cell clonal expansion were also seen in some patients who did not respond. The antigen specificity of the peripheral T cells that underwent clonal expansion was not determined. In the 0.1-3.0 mg/kg groups, partial responders were among the patients with the lowest normalized peripheral clonal expansion, particularly in CD8+ T cells. Clonal expansion of both CD4+ and CD8+ blood T cells was observed from baseline to week 6 at doses 0.1 to 3.0 mg/kg. After ivuxolimab, expanded clones were on average more numerous among CD8+ T cells than among CD4+ T cells.

For sequencing of the TCRbeta CDR3 region, genomic DNA was extracted from the sorted cells. The immunoSEQ Assay was used to sequence the TCRbeta CDR3 regions. TCRdb carries this immuneACCESS record with in-frame sequences only. Its versions omit some clonotypes, under half of them owing to an unresolved V gene in the studies checked, with the rest unexplained. The sample has about 79,000 clones on record, less than 95% of them singletons. Around 9.6% of the sample comes from the top ten. The CDR3 runs 13 residues from the cysteine to the phenylalanine. CDR3 DNA is the only sequence kept; it has 39 bases, read in frame from the first base. For CDR1 and CDR2, the germline V gene lists SGHNT and YENEEA. From V the trimming removes 8 bases and from J it removes 5 bases, while the gene matches leave 8 bases of the junction unaccounted for.

Sample: CD4+ or CD8+ T cells sorted from blood, taken in a trial of the OX40 agonist ivuxolimab. The TCR sequence derives from an adult with an advanced solid tumor such as melanoma, head and neck, liver or kidney cancer. The chain is made from TRBV11-3 and TRBJ2-7; TRBD2 fits 8 bases in the junction. The DNA sequence is TGTGCCAGCGGTAATTCGGGAGGGGACGAGCAGTACTTC. Its amino acids are CASGNSGGDEQYF.